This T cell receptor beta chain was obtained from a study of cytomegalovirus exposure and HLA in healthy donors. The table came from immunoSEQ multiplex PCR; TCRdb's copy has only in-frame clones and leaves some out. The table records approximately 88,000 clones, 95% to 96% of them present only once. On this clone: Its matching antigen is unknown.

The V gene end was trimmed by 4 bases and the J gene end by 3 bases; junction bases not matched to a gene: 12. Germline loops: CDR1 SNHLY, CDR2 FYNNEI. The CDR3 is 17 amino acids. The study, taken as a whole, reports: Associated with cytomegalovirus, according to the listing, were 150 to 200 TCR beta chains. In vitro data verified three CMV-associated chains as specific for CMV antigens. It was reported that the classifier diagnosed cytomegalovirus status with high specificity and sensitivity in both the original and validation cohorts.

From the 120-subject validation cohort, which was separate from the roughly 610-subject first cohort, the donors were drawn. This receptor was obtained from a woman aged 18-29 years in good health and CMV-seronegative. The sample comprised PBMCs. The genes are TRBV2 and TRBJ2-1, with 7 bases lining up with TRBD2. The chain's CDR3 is CASSGMARASGYNEQFF. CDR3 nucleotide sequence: TGTGCCAGCAGTGGAATGGCCAGGGCTAGCGGCTACAATGAGCAGTTCTTC. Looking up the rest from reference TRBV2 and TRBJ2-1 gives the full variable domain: EPEVTQTPSHQVTQMGQEVILRCVPISNHLYFYWYRQILGQKVEFLVSFYNNEISEKSEIFDDQFSVERPDGSNFTLKIRSTKLEDSAMYFCASSGMARASGYNEQFFGPGTRLTVL.